This TCR beta chain was captured in a study of graft-versus-host responses after intestinal transplantation. General observations from the study: There was an association between peak levels of circulating GvH clones and early post-transplant HvG declines.

The CDR3 extends over 12 amino acids. CDR1 SGHTA and CDR2 FQGTGA come from the germline V gene. The ends were cut back, 7 bases at V and 0 bases at J, with 6 bases in the middle. In the case of this clone: Its antigen is not known.

Sequencing used immunoSEQ multiplex PCR; TCRdb keeps in-frame clones, though not all of them. The table includes about 88,000 clones, 91% detected once. This chain links TRBV7-3 with TRBJ1-2; no clear D. The receptor was isolated from a human donor who was the organ donor for an intestinal transplant. Sequencing used unstimulated CD4+ T cells sorted from spleen or lymph node cells, obtained before transplant. This chain's CDR3 is CASTPANYGYTF. CDR3 in DNA: TGTGCCAGCACCCCTGCTAACTATGGCTACACCTTC.